This passage covers 8 T cell receptor beta chains from one sample sequenced in a study of T-cell memory formation after mild COVID-19 (dated by TCRdb to the early 2020s). The library was generated by 5' RACE. Reads for this sample came from an Illumina NovaSeq 6000. TCRdb trimmed public reads at Q25 via fastp, called clones via MiXCR and kept in-frame beta chains. One record per CDR3 amino acid sequence lists the most common genes and DNA. The sample yields about 390,000 distinct CDR3 sequences; about 21% were counted once. The leading ten clones occupy around an eighth of the sample. Sequences were obtained from PBMCs or a T cell subset sorted from them (not recorded which). The receptors shown here come from an adult woman who had mild COVID-19 (a few samples of this study predate the infection). The sample titles of this study are shuffled in the database, so cell type and time point are left out; the donor was told from shared clones.

V is TRBV9 and J is TRBJ2-7; D is uncertain. Germline V gene data show CDR1 as SGDLS and CDR2 as YYNGEE. Deletions cut 3 bases from V and 0 bases from J, with 13 bases between. The CDR3 is 15 residues long. DNA for the CDR3: TGTGCCAGCAGCGCCGGCACACCCAGCTCCTACGAGCAGTACTTC. Translating gives CASSAGTPSSYEQYF.

This chain joins TRBV9 and TRBJ2-1; a weak D match, TRBD2 (5 bases). This CDR3 has 17 amino acids. Trimming stripped 4 bases from V and 0 bases from J, with 17 bases between. Germline V lookup: CDR1 SGDLS, CDR2 YYNGEE. CDR3 in amino acids: CASSPLKAASSYNEQFF. Written as DNA, the CDR3 is TGTGCCAGCAGCCCCCTAAAAGCGGCGAGCTCCTACAATGAGCAGTTCTTC.

This clonotype has more than one count but fewer than ten. The chain couples TRBV29-1 to TRBJ2-5, with TRBD2 matching 10 bases. CDR1 and CDR2 from the germline V gene are SQVTM and ANQGSEA. The CDR3 consists of 15 residues. V was pared by 2 bases and J by 6 bases, with 9 bases of the junction left unmatched. CDR3 sequence reads: CSVERTGTSEKTQYF. The CDR3 DNA reads as TGCAGCGTTGAACGTACCGGGACTAGCGAAAAGACCCAGTACTTC.

This clonotype was detected ten times or more. The chain recombines TRBV6-6 with TRBJ2-3; no definite D call. The CDR3 sequence is 14 residues long. Trimming left V 2 bases short and J 4 bases short, with 10 bases between. CDR1 and CDR2 (germline): MNHNY, SVGAGI (reference sequence). CDR3 sequence reads: CASSYEYGADTQYF. In DNA, the CDR3 is TGTGCCAGCAGTTACGAGTATGGGGCAGATACGCAGTATTTT.

The chain carries TRBV5-1 and TRBJ2-7, with 11 bases lining up with TRBD1. The CDR3 totals 15 residues. J was trimmed by 2 bases and V by 4 bases; bases with no gene match: 5. In germline, CDR1 is SGHRS, CDR2 YFSETQ. In nucleotides, the CDR3 is TGCGCCAGCAGCATCGGACAGGGGGCGGCCTACGAGCAGTACTTC. Its protein is CASSIGQGAAYEQYF.

The CDR3 loop is CASSYSREKLFF. The DNA of the CDR3 is TGTGCCAGCAGTTACTCCCGCGAAAAACTGTTTTTT. The chain employs TRBV6-5 and TRBJ1-4; unclear D gene. This CDR3 is built from 12 residues. Per germline, CDR1 MNHEY and CDR2 SVGAGI. Trimming cost V 0 bases and J 8 bases, with 4 bases left between them.

V gene TRBV24-1 combines with J gene TRBJ1-2, with D possibly being TRBD1 (5 bases). The CDR3 loop spans 14 amino acids. The ends were cut back, 0 bases at V and 2 bases at J, with 6 bases in the middle. The V gene's germline CDR1 is KGHDR and CDR2 SFDVKD. DNA for the CDR3: TGTGCCACCAGTGATTTGGCAGGGAACTATGGCTACACCTTC. Protein product: CATSDLAGNYGYTF.

The rearrangement links TRBV6-2 or TRBV6-3 to TRBJ1-5, with D possibly TRBD1 on 5 matching bases. The CDR3 runs to 14 residues. V shed 5 bases and J shed 5 bases, with 13 bases lying between them. Germline CDR1 MNHEY, CDR2 SVGEGT. CDR3 residues: CASSPRQIHQPQHF. In DNA, the CDR3 is TGTGCCAGCAGTCCACGACAGATTCATCAGCCCCAGCATTTT.